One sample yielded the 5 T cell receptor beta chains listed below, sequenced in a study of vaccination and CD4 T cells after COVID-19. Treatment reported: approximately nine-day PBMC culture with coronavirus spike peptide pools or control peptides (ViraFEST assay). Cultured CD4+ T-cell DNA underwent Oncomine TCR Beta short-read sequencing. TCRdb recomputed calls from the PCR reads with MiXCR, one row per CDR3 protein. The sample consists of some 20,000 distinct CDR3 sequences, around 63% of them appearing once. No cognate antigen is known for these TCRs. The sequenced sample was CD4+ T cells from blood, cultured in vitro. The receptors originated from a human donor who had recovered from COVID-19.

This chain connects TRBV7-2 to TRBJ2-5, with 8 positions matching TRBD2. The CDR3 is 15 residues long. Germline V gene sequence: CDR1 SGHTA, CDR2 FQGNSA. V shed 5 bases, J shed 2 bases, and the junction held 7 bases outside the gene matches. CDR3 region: CASSTRGGPQETQYF. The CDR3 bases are TGTGCCAGCAGCACCCGGGGGGGACCACAAGAGACCCAGTACTTC.

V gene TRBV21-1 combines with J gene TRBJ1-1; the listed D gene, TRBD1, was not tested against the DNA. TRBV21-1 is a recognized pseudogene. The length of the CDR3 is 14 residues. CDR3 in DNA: TGTGCCAGCAGCGAGACAGGGTGGGCCACTGAAGCTTTCTTT. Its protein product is CASSETGWATEAFF.

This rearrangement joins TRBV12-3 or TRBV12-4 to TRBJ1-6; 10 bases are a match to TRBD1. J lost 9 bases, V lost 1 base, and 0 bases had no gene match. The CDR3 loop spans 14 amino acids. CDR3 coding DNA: TGTGCCAGCAGTTTAGGGACAGGGGGTTCACCCCTCCACTTT. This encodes CASSLGTGGSPLHF.

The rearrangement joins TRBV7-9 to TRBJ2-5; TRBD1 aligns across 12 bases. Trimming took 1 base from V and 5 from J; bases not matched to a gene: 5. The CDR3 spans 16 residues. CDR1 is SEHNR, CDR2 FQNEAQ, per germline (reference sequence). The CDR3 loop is CASSLDGTGGDETQYF. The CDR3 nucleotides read TGTGCCAGCAGCTTAGACGGGACAGGGGGCGACGAGACCCAGTACTTC.

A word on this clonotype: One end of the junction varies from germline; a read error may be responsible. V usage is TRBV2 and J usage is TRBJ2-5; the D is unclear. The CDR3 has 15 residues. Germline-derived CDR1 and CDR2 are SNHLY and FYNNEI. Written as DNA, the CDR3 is TGTGCCAGCAGTGAAGCTAGACTCAACGTAGAGACCCGGTACTTC. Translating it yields CASSEARLNVETRYF.